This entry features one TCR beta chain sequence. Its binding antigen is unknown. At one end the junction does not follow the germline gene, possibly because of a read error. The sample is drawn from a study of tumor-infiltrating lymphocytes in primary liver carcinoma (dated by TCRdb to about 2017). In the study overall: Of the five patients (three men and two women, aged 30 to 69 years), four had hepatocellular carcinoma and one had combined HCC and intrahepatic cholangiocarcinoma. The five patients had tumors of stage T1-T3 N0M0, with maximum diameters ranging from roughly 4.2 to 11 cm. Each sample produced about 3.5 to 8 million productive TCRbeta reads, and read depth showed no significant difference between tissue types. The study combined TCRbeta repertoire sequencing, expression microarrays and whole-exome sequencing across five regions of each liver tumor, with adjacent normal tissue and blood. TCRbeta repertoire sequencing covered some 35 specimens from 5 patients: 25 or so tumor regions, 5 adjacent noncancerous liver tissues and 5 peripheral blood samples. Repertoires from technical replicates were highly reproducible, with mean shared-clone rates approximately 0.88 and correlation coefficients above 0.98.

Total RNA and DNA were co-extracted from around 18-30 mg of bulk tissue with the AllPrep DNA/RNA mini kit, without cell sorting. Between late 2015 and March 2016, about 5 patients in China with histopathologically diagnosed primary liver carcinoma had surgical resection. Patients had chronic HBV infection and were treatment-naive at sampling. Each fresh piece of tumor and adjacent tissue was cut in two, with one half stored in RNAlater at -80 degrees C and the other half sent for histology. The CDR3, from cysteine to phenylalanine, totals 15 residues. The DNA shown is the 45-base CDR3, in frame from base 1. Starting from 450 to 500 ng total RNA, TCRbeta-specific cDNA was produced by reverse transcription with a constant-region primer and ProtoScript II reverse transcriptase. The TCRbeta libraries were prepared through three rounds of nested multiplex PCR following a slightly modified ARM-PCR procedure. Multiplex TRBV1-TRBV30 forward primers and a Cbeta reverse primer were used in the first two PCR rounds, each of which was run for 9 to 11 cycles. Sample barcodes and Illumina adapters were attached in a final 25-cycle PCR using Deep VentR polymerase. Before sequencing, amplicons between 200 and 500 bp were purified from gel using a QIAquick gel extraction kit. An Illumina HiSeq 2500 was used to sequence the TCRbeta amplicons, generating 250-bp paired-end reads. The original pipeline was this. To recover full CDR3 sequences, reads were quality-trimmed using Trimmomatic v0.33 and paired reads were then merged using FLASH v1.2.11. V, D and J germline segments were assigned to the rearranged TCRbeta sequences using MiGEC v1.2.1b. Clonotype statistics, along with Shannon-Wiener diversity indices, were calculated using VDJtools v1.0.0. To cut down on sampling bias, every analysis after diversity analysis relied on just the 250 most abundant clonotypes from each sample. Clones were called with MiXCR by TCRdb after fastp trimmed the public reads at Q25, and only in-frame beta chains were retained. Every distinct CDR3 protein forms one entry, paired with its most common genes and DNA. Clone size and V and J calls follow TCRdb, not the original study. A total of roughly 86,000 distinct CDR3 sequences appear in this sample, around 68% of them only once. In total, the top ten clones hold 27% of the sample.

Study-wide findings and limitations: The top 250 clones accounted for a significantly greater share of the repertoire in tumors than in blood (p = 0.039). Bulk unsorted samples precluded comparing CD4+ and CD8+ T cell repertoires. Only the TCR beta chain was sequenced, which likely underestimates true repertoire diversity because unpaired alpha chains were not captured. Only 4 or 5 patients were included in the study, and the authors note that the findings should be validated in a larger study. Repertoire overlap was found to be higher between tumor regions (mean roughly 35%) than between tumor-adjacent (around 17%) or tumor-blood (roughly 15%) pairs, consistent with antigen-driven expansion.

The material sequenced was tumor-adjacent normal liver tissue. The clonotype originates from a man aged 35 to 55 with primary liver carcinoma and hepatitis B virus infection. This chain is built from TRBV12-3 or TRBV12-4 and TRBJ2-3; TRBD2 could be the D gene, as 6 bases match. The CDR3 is CASILSSGGTDTQYF. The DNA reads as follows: TGCGCCAGCATCTTGAGTAGCGGTGGGACAGATACGCAGTATTTT.